The source of this TCR beta chain is a study of neurological immune-mediated disorders. TCRdb used MiXCR to reprocess the 5' RACE reads, holding one entry per CDR3 protein. The sample lists tens of thousands of distinct CDR3 sequences, roughly 9% occurring once. V lost 4 bases and J lost 7; bases outside the gene matches: 21. The length of the CDR3 is 18 residues. In germline, CDR1 is SEHNR, CDR2 FQNEAQ (reference sequence). The unsorted libraries were produced from 2 million PBMCs held at -80 C. This clonotype was observed at least ten times. No antigen is known for it. Overall study results and limits: Expanded clones shared no identical CDR3 amino acid sequences across subjects, which suggested private TCR-beta repertoires in all groups.

The source of this sequence is a man aged 50-59 years in good health. The chain recombines TRBV7-9 with TRBJ2-5; TRBD2 matches 7 bases. The sample comprised PBMCs. Here the CDR3 DNA reads TGTGCCAGCAGCTCATCACGACCCCATCTAGCGGAGCGGGGGACCCAGTACTTC. Its protein product is CASSSSRPHLAERGTQYF.